A selection of T cell receptor beta chains follows, all from one sample in a study of T cell responses to AZD1222 COVID-19 vaccine. Clones were read by immunoSEQ multiplex PCR, and TCRdb kept only the in-frame ones, dropping some. The profile shows some 110,000 clones, about 80% of them singletons. Material: peripheral blood, obtained on day 0 of AZD1222 vaccination. Receptor source: an adult in good health. The CDR3 runs from the conserved cysteine through the conserved F or W. The D gene is left open where the match is weak. Only part of the rows carry a size: once, few, many, or a class if the clone is expanded.

CDR3aa: CASSKTGVTKRTQYF; CDR3nt: TGTGCCAGCAGCAAGACAGGGGTCACCAAGAGAACCCAGTACTTC; abundance: -; j_gene: TRBJ2-5; v_gene: TRBV28; d_gene: TRBD1
CDR3aa: CASSILDRATEAFF; CDR3nt: TGTGCCAGCAGCATTCTTGACAGGGCGACTGAAGCTTTCTTT; abundance: -; j_gene: TRBJ1-1; v_gene: TRBV25-1; d_gene: TRBD1
CDR3aa: CAISGTQGFEAFF; CDR3nt: TGTGCCATCAGTGGGACCCAGGGGTTCGAAGCTTTCTTT; abundance: -; j_gene: TRBJ1-1; v_gene: TRBV10-3; d_gene: -
CDR3aa: CASSLRGLAGGAGGEQFF; CDR3nt: TGTGCCAGCAGTTTACGGGGACTAGCGGGGGGAGCCGGGGGTGAGCAGTTCTTC; abundance: few; j_gene: TRBJ2-1; v_gene: TRBV27; d_gene: TRBD2
CDR3aa: CASSLGGTGNTGELFF; CDR3nt: TGCGCCAGCAGCTTGGGGGGGACAGGCAACACCGGGGAGCTGTTTTTT; abundance: -; j_gene: TRBJ2-2; v_gene: TRBV5-1; d_gene: TRBD1
CDR3aa: CASSLARGYNQPQHF; CDR3nt: TGTGCCAGCAGTTTAGCCAGGGGGTACAATCAGCCCCAGCATTTT; abundance: -; j_gene: TRBJ1-5; v_gene: TRBV28; d_gene: TRBD1
CDR3aa: CASSLSQSYGYTF; CDR3nt: TGTGCCAGCAGTTTATCCCAGAGCTATGGCTACACCTTC; abundance: -; j_gene: TRBJ1-2; v_gene: TRBV28; d_gene: -
CDR3aa: CASSGSSYEQYF; CDR3nt: TGTGCCAGCAGCGGGAGCTCCTACGAGCAGTACTTC; abundance: -; j_gene: TRBJ2-7; v_gene: TRBV6-2/TRBV6-3; d_gene: -
CDR3aa: CASSLPGTGYEQYF; CDR3nt: TGTGCCAGCAGTCTCCCCGGGACAGGTTACGAGCAGTACTTC; abundance: few; j_gene: TRBJ2-7; v_gene: TRBV6-6; d_gene: TRBD1
CDR3aa: CASSLRGWGDTGELFF; CDR3nt: TGTGCCAGCAGTTTAAGGGGGTGGGGAGACACCGGGGAGCTGTTTTTT; abundance: -; j_gene: TRBJ2-2; v_gene: TRBV28; d_gene: -
CDR3aa: CASSLSGNGAFF; CDR3nt: TGTGCCAGCAGCTTGTCCGGGAATGGAGCTTTCTTT; abundance: -; j_gene: TRBJ1-1; v_gene: TRBV7-6; d_gene: -
CDR3aa: CASSNGGDQPQHF; CDR3nt: TGTGCCAGCAGTAACGGGGGGGATCAGCCCCAGCATTTT; abundance: -; j_gene: TRBJ1-5; v_gene: TRBV9; d_gene: -
CDR3aa: CASSLRRTSGEEETQYF; CDR3nt: TGCGCCAGCAGCCTGAGAAGGACTAGCGGGGAGGAGGAGACCCAGTACTTC; abundance: once; j_gene: TRBJ2-5; v_gene: TRBV4-1; d_gene: TRBD2
CDR3aa: CSASAYRASEAFF; CDR3nt: TGCAGTGCTAGTGCTTACAGGGCCTCTGAAGCTTTCTTT; abundance: -; j_gene: TRBJ1-1; v_gene: TRBV20-1; d_gene: -
CDR3aa: CASSLTGGETQYF; CDR3nt: TGTGCCAGCAGCTTGACGGGAGGGGAGACCCAGTACTTC; abundance: -; j_gene: TRBJ2-5; v_gene: TRBV5-5; d_gene: TRBD2
CDR3aa: CASSQQGGINSPLHF; CDR3nt: TGCGCCAGCAGCCAACAAGGGGGGATCAATTCACCCCTCCACTTT; abundance: -; j_gene: TRBJ1-6; v_gene: TRBV4-3; d_gene: -
CDR3aa: CASSLLAGGREQFF; CDR3nt: TGCGCCAGCAGCCTACTAGCGGGGGGGCGTGAGCAGTTCTTC; abundance: -; j_gene: TRBJ2-1; v_gene: TRBV10-2; d_gene: TRBD2
CDR3aa: CASSVVAGLGPQHF; CDR3nt: TGTGCCAGCAGCGTAGTCGCAGGGTTGGGGCCCCAGCATTTT; abundance: -; j_gene: TRBJ1-5; v_gene: TRBV9; d_gene: -
CDR3aa: CANSGLVNTGELFF; CDR3nt: TGTGCCAATTCGGGACTAGTGAACACCGGGGAGCTGTTTTTT; abundance: -; j_gene: TRBJ2-2; v_gene: TRBV7-9; d_gene: TRBD2
CDR3aa: CASSPYMGRRLNTEAFF; CDR3nt: TGTGCCAGCAGTCCATATATGGGTCGTAGATTGAACACTGAAGCTTTCTTT; abundance: -; j_gene: TRBJ1-1; v_gene: TRBV28; d_gene: -
CDR3aa: CASSFLGASSYEQYF; CDR3nt: TGTGCCAGCAGTTTTCTCGGTGCTAGCTCCTACGAGCAGTACTTC; abundance: -; j_gene: TRBJ2-7; v_gene: TRBV28; d_gene: -
CDR3aa: CASSQDPAGLQVDEQFF; CDR3nt: TGTGCCAGCAGCCAAGATCCAGCGGGCCTCCAGGTCGATGAGCAGTTCTTC; abundance: -; j_gene: TRBJ2-1; v_gene: TRBV4-2; d_gene: -
CDR3aa: CASRKGTGPSSYEQYF; CDR3nt: TGCGCCAGCAGAAAAGGGACAGGGCCGAGCTCCTACGAGCAGTACTTC; abundance: once; j_gene: TRBJ2-7; v_gene: TRBV5-1; d_gene: TRBD1
CDR3aa: CASSQDRRGLNVNSPLHF; CDR3nt: TGTGCCAGCAGCCAAGATCGTAGAGGCTTAAATGTTAATTCTCCCCTCCACTTT; abundance: -; j_gene: TRBJ1-6; v_gene: TRBV3-1/TRBV3-2; d_gene: -
CDR3aa: CASSALAGGGATDTQYF; CDR3nt: TGCGCCAGCAGCGCCCTAGCGGGAGGGGGGGCCACAGATACGCAGTATTTT; abundance: -; j_gene: TRBJ2-3; v_gene: TRBV4-1; d_gene: TRBD2
CDR3aa: CASSFGQGVAGYTF; CDR3nt: TGTGCCAGCAGCTTCGGACAGGGGGTAGCTGGCTACACCTTC; abundance: few; j_gene: TRBJ1-2; v_gene: TRBV7-9; d_gene: TRBD1
CDR3aa: CASSSGQGSNQPQHF; CDR3nt: TGTGCCAGCAGCTCGGGACAGGGTAGCAATCAGCCCCAGCATTTT; abundance: -; j_gene: TRBJ1-5; v_gene: TRBV7-2; d_gene: TRBD1
CDR3aa: CASSLFSWGAGQPQHF; CDR3nt: TGTGCCAGCAGCTTGTTTTCATGGGGGGCGGGCCAGCCCCAGCATTTT; abundance: -; j_gene: TRBJ1-5; v_gene: TRBV5-8; d_gene: -
CDR3aa: CASTPTGTYQPQHF; CDR3nt: TGTGCCAGCACTCCGACAGGGACGTATCAGCCCCAGCATTTT; abundance: -; j_gene: TRBJ1-5; v_gene: TRBV6-5; d_gene: TRBD1
CDR3aa: CASSRGTNYGYTF; CDR3nt: TGTGCCAGTAGTAGGGGTACTAACTATGGCTACACCTTC; abundance: -; j_gene: TRBJ1-2; v_gene: TRBV19; d_gene: -
CDR3aa: CASAVASGGGDTQYF; CDR3nt: TGTGCCAGCGCCGTGGCGAGCGGGGGTGGAGATACGCAGTATTTT; abundance: -; j_gene: TRBJ2-3; v_gene: TRBV28; d_gene: TRBD2
CDR3aa: CASSPGTGPEAFF; CDR3nt: TGTGCCAGCAGCCCCGGCACGGGGCCTGAAGCTTTCTTT; abundance: -; j_gene: TRBJ1-1; v_gene: TRBV7-9; d_gene: -
CDR3aa: CASSAGQGTYTEAFF; CDR3nt: TGTGCCAGCAGTGCCGGACAGGGGACCTACACTGAAGCTTTCTTT; abundance: -; j_gene: TRBJ1-1; v_gene: TRBV6-6; d_gene: TRBD1